A selection of T cell receptor beta chains follows, all from one sample in a study of T-cell reconstitution after alpha-beta-depleted transplantation in children. TCRdb re-called the PCR reads through MiXCR, storing one row per CDR3 protein. The sample consists of hundreds of thousands of distinct CDR3 sequences, 15% to 20% of them appearing once. This specimen consisted of PBMCs, mostly from graft donor cells, obtained 360 days after TCRalphabeta/CD19-depleted stem cell transplant. The receptor set was obtained from a boy younger than two who had a stem cell transplant for Wiskott-Aldrich syndrome, so the T cells may come from the graft donor. CDR3s include the opening cysteine and the closing phenylalanine or tryptophan. A D gene is named only where the DNA matches it firmly. Not all rows give a size; the values are once, few, many and, for expanded clones, a class.

TRBV10-3	TRBJ2-5	TRBD2	-	TGTGCCACCGGACTAGCGGGAGATGTGGAGACCCAGTACTTC	CATGLAGDVETQYF
TRBV7-8	TRBJ2-2	TRBD1	-	TGTGCCAGCAGCTTAGTAGTGGGACAGGGCTCCGGGGAGCTGTTTTTT	CASSLVVGQGSGELFF
TRBV28	TRBJ2-1	-	few	TGTGCCAGCAGTCGTGGGGGACCCCCCTCCAATGAGCAGTTCTTC	CASSRGGPPSNEQFF
TRBV6-5	TRBJ1-6	TRBD1	many	TGTGCCAGCAGAGCCGGGACAGGGTTTTCTAATTCACCCCTCCACTTT	CASRAGTGFSNSPLHF
TRBV6-1	TRBJ2-7	-	few	TGTGCCAGCAAGATGAGGGCCTCCACATTGACGAGCCACGAGCAGTACTTC	CASKMRASTLTSHEQYF
TRBV6-2/TRBV6-3	TRBJ1-2	-	few	TGTGCCAGCAGTTACCCGACAGGATCCTATGGCTACACCTTC	CASSYPTGSYGYTF
TRBV6-5	TRBJ2-3	TRBD1	-	TGTGCCAGCAGTTACTTCCCCACCGGGACAGGCAGCACAGATACGCAGTATTTT	CASSYFPTGTGSTDTQYF
TRBV5-8	TRBJ2-1	-	many	TGTGCCAGCAGCTTGACGAGGGAGCAGTTCTTC	CASSLTREQFF
TRBV30	TRBJ1-1	-	few	TGTGCCTGGAGTGCCAGGGTAACCACTGAAGCTTTCTTT	CAWSARVTTEAFF
TRBV2	TRBJ2-5	TRBD2	-	TGTGCCAGCAGTGAATATAAGGGAGGGGCCCAGTACTTC	CASSEYKGGAQYF
TRBV7-6	TRBJ2-3	TRBD2	-	TGTGCCAGCAGCACCGTACGGACTAGCGGGAGCACAGATACGCAGTATTTT	CASSTVRTSGSTDTQYF
TRBV7-8	TRBJ1-1	-	many	TGTGCCAGCAGCTTATATAAGGGGAACAGGGTGAACACTGAAGCTTTCTTT	CASSLYKGNRVNTEAFF
TRBV20-1	TRBJ2-6	TRBD1	few	TGCAGTGCTAGACACCACCGGGACAGGGCTGGGGCCAACGTCCTGACTTTC	CSARHHRDRAGANVLTF
TRBV9	TRBJ2-4	-	-	TGTGCCAGCAGCTTCCCCCCATCCCGGGGGGCCAAAAACATTCAGTACTTC	CASSFPPSRGAKNIQYF
TRBV20-1	TRBJ1-5	TRBD1	-	TGCAGTGCTAGAGATCTCGGGACAGTAAATCAGCCCCAGCATTTT	CSARDLGTVNQPQHF
TRBV20-1	TRBJ2-1	-	many	TGCAGTGCTAGCGCTCGTCACGAGAGGTTCTACAATGAGCAGTTCTTC	CSASARHERFYNEQFF
TRBV29-1	TRBJ2-7	-	few	TGCAGCGTTGAAGATCCAGTAGATCACGAGCAGTACTTC	CSVEDPVDHEQYF
TRBV7-2	TRBJ1-1	TRBD1	few	TGTGCCAGCACCTCGGGACAGCGAACTTTCTTT	CASTSGQRTFF
TRBV5-1	TRBJ2-1	TRBD2	-	TGCGCCAGCAGCTTGAAATTGCGGGGGGGCTTCTCCTACAATGAGCAGTTCTTC	CASSLKLRGGFSYNEQFF
TRBV7-9	TRBJ2-1	-	few	TGTGCCAGCAGCCTCCGAAATGTAGGGAATGAGCAGTTCTTC	CASSLRNVGNEQFF
TRBV5-1	TRBJ2-5	-	few	TGCGCCAGCAGCTTCCCAGACCCGAGACTAGACGAGACCCAGTACTTC	CASSFPDPRLDETQYF
TRBV24-1	TRBJ2-3	TRBD1	-	TGTGCCACCAGTGACCCCAAGGGACAGGGGTCAGATACGCAGTATTTT	CATSDPKGQGSDTQYF
TRBV15	TRBJ2-3	-	few	TGTGCCACCAGCAGAGACCCAACGCTCACAGATACGCAGTATTTT	CATSRDPTLTDTQYF
TRBV10-3	TRBJ2-2	TRBD2	few	TGTGCCACCCTACTTACTAGCGGGAGTGCCGGGGAGCTGTTTTTT	CATLLTSGSAGELFF
TRBV5-1	TRBJ1-2	-	-	TGCGCCAGCAAGTGGCTAACAGTTACTAACTATGGCTACACCTTC	CASKWLTVTNYGYTF
TRBV27	TRBJ1-1	-	many	TGTGCCAGCAGCCCTTTTCGGTCCTCAGGGGTGTGGGCTGAAGCTTTCTTT	CASSPFRSSGVWAEAFF
TRBV7-9	TRBJ2-5	-	-	TGTGCCAGCAGCCCTGGGGGCGGGCAGACCCAGTACTTC	CASSPGGGQTQYF
TRBV6-6	TRBJ2-1	-	-	TGTGCCAGCAGTTACTGGGAGGAGCAGTTCTTC	CASSYWEEQFF
TRBV29-1	TRBJ2-1	TRBD1	-	TGCAGCGTTGCGATAACAGGGGGTTCCGACAATGAGCAGTTCTTC	CSVAITGGSDNEQFF
TRBV5-5	TRBJ1-2	-	-	TGTGCCAGCAGCTTCAGGGTCCGGGGGGATAACTATGGCTACACCTTC	CASSFRVRGDNYGYTF
TRBV5-1	TRBJ2-2	-	-	TGCGCCAGCAGCTTGAATGTGCCGAGGCGGGAAACCGGGGAGCTGTTTTTT	CASSLNVPRRETGELFF
TRBV6-2/TRBV6-3	TRBJ2-7	-	-	TGTGCCAGCAGTTACGGGGGGACTGCCTACGAGCAGTACTTC	CASSYGGTAYEQYF
TRBV29-1	TRBJ2-5	TRBD1	-	TGCAGCGTTTGGACAGGGCCGACTAAGAAGACCCAGTACTTC	CSVWTGPTKKTQYF
TRBV20-1	TRBJ1-4	-	-	TGCAGTGCTAGAGGAAAACAGGGTCTGGCGCCAACTAATGAAAAACTGTTTTTT	CSARGKQGLAPTNEKLFF
TRBV7-2	TRBJ2-7	TRBD1	-	TGTGCCAGCAGCTTACTGGGACAGGGCGAGGACGAGCAGTACTTC	CASSLLGQGEDEQYF
TRBV2	TRBJ2-1	TRBD1	few	TGTGCCAGCCGGGACAGGGGAACCGAACCCTCCTACAATGAGCAGTTCTTC	CASRDRGTEPSYNEQFF
TRBV2	TRBJ2-7	-	-	TGTGCCACCACCGGGACCGGTTTTGACGAGCAGTACTTC	CATTGTGFDEQYF
TRBV7-8	TRBJ2-7	-	-	TGTGCCAGCAGCTTAGGGGGGACTTTTTACGAGCAGTACTTC	CASSLGGTFYEQYF
TRBV27	TRBJ2-7	-	-	TGTGCCAGCAGTTCTGGGGCTTCTTACGGGCAGTACTTC	CASSSGASYGQYF
TRBV12-3/TRBV12-4	TRBJ2-5	-	few	TGTGCCAGCAGTTTTGCAGGGATTAGGGAGACCCAGTACTTC	CASSFAGIRETQYF
TRBV7-9	TRBJ2-1	-	few	TGTGCCAGCAGCGCGGCCTTAGTAACCTCCACGGGTGAGCAGTTCTTC	CASSAALVTSTGEQFF
TRBV5-1	TRBJ2-7	-	-	TGCGCCAGCAGCCCTCTGGGGCAGGGGACCTACGAGCAGTACTTC	CASSPLGQGTYEQYF
TRBV5-1	TRBJ2-1	TRBD2	-	TGCGCCAGCAGCTTGGTAGCGGGACCCTACAATGAGCAGTTCTTC	CASSLVAGPYNEQFF
TRBV29-1	TRBJ2-7	-	-	TGCAGCGCTGCAGGGGGGAAATCCTACGAGCAGTACTTC	CSAAGGKSYEQYF
TRBV9	TRBJ2-5	-	few	TGTGCCAGCAGCGTAGAGGAGGCCCAAGAGACCCAGTACTTC	CASSVEEAQETQYF
TRBV20-1	TRBJ1-4	-	-	TGCAGTGCTAACCTCTGGCGGGGAGGGAATGAAAAACTGTTTTTT	CSANLWRGGNEKLFF
TRBV5-1	TRBJ2-7	-	-	TGCGCCAGCAGCCGAAAGGGTGGGGACGAGCAGTACTTC	CASSRKGGDEQYF
TRBV7-2	TRBJ2-5	-	-	TGTGCCAGCAAGGGGAGCCGGCAAGAGACCCAGTACTTC	CASKGSRQETQYF
TRBV28	TRBJ2-3	-	once	TGTGCCAGCAGATCCGGGACACATTACACAGATACGCAGTATTTT	CASRSGTHYTDTQYF
TRBV4-3	TRBJ1-5	-	-	TGCGCCAGCAGCCAAGATGCGGGGTACAATCAGCCCCAGCATTTT	CASSQDAGYNQPQHF
TRBV12-3/TRBV12-4	TRBJ2-1	-	-	TGTGCCAGCAGTTGGGGGGACACCAGCTCCTACAATGAGCAGTTCTTC	CASSWGDTSSYNEQFF
TRBV7-2	TRBJ2-2	-	-	TGTGCCAGCAGCTTAGCCCCAGAGGCAGGGCGTACCGGGGAGCTGTTTTTT	CASSLAPEAGRTGELFF